This T cell receptor (beta chain) was captured in a study of beta chain features in type 1 diabetes (dated by TCRdb to between 2018 and 2020). Broadly, across the study: No differences in mean age, gender distribution, total cell number or subset yield were found between patients and healthy donors. A total of roughly 100 million sorted cells were examined across all samples, and a strong correlation was observed between cell number per subset and RNA yield. In the study, TCRB repertoires of sorted circulating CD4+ T cell subsets from recently diagnosed type 1 diabetes patients were compared with those of matched healthy donors. Regulatory and stem cell-like memory subsets were isolated from only 8 patients and about eight healthy donors, whereas naive and central memory subsets came from all 30 or so donors.

From each donor, a single peripheral blood sample of about 110 mL on average was drawn into heparinised tubes. A BD FACSAria II was used to sort naive, central memory, regulatory and stem cell-like memory CD4+ T cells with a panel that included CD45RO, CCR7, CD25, CD127, CD95 and CD27. All sorted populations exceeded 95% purity. PBMCs were separated immediately by Lymphoprep density gradient centrifugation and were stained directly, without being cultured. So that batch effects would be minimized, each experiment stained and sorted samples in pairs, pairing one healthy donor with one patient. All of the isolated RNA was reverse transcribed with the High Capacity cDNA Reverse Transcription Kit, so expressed TCRB transcripts were sequenced. Naive, central memory and regulatory T cell samples underwent deep immunoSEQ sequencing, averaging approximately 3.3 million total reads per sample. After sorted cells were lysed in RLT buffer, RNA was extracted with DNase-treated RNeasy Micro or Mini kits, with the choice depending on cell number. To prevent cross-contamination, each cell subset was processed individually, whereas patient and healthy donor samples were processed jointly. The immunoSEQ multiplex PCR was used to amplify TCRB sequences from cDNA, generating 87-bp fragments that spanned the CDR3 region. Sequencing of the amplicons was done on the Illumina HiSeq platform. The source study handled its data this way. Synthetic template baselines were used to correct PCR bias computationally, reads within Hamming distance 2 were collapsed together, and singletons that could not be merged were discarded. Reads were aligned to IMGT to assign V, D and J genes, CDR3 length, and insertions or deletions at six rearrangement sites. Within each subset, clonotype counts were normalized to sorted cell number, and only after that were true diversity and Gini coefficients computed with the tcR R package. Repertoire sharing was quantified using the overlap coefficient calculated on TCRB nucleotide sequences. Out-of-frame TCRB sequences from naive cells were analyzed to stand in for the pre-selection repertoire. The source is immuneACCESS, and TCRdb retained only in-frame sequences with V and J called. Part of the clones is not carried over; for the studies checked, unresolved V genes explain less than half of this, and the remainder is unexplained. From that table come the V and J calls and clone size; the DNA was used to work out D and trimming. This sample lists hundreds of thousands of clones; around an eighth were detected once. The ten largest clonotypes hold approximately 0.042% of the sample.

Details on this clone: Its antigen remains unidentified. The input lacks base qualities; no much larger clone sits a single base away.

Results the study describes overall, beyond this receptor: Naive, central memory and regulatory TCRB repertoires appeared to be more similar among patients than among healthy donors. Shorter templates might be favored by PCR, yet because patient and control samples were amplified and corrected together, any such skew would affect both groups equally. HLA sub-analyses involved small numbers of individuals, so any influence of HLA type on TCRB rearrangement remained unresolved. At VDJ recombination sites, type 1 diabetes patients had fewer insertions and more deleted nucleotides, which implies abnormalities in thymic rearrangement. Sequencing cDNA rather than genomic DNA could over-represent highly expressing activated cells, although activation and CD3 levels did not differ between groups. Type 1 diabetes patients showed a moderate but significant shortening of TCRB CDR3 length in all four CD4+ subsets.

The specimen was naive CD4+ T cells from blood. The cell subset or site label, read with the paper, signifies: true naive CD4+ T cells. The source of this sequence is a man younger than 35 with type 1 diabetes.

In nucleotides, the sequence is TGTGCCAGCAGCTCCTCTAGCGGGAGGAGGGCAGATACGCAGTATTTT. It codes for CASSSSSGRRADTQYF. The V and J segments used are TRBV7-9 and TRBJ2-3, with TRBD2 identical over 11 junction bases. Counted from cysteine to phenylalanine, this CDR3 has 16 amino acids. Left in the record is the CDR3 DNA by itself, 48 bases read in frame from the first base. For this chain, trimming is 4 bases at the V end and 4 bases at the J end, and the number of junction bases without a gene match is 7. CDR1 and CDR2 are drawn from the germline V gene (reference sequence): SEHNR, FQNEAQ.